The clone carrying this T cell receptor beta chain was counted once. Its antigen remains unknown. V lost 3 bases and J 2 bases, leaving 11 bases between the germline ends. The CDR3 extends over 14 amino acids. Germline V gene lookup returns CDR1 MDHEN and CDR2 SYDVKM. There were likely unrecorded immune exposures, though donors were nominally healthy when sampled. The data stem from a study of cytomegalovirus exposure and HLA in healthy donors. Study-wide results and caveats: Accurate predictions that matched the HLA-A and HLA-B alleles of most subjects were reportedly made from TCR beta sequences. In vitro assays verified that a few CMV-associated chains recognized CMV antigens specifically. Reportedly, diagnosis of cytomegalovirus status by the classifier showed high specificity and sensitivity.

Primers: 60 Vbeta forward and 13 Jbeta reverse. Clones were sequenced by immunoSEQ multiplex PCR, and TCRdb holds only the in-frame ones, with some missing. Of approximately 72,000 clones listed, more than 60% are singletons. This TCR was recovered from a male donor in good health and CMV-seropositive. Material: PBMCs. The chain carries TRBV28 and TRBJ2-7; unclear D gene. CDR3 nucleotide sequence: TGTGCCAGCAGTTTTGATCAGGCCACCTACGAGCAGTACTTC. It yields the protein CASSFDQATYEQYF.